This TCR beta chain was observed in a study of OX40 agonist ivuxolimab in advanced cancers. Sequencing used immunoSEQ multiplex PCR; TCRdb keeps in-frame clones, though not all of them. Of 70,000 to 90,000 clones listed, approximately 84% are singletons. V lost 5 bases to trimming and J lost 7 bases; unmatched junction nucleotides: 3. The germline gives CDR1 SEHNR, CDR2 FQNEAQ (reference sequence). This CDR3 region has 14 residues. The TCR comes from an adult with an advanced solid tumor such as melanoma, head and neck, liver or kidney cancer. Sample: CD4+ or CD8+ T cells sorted from blood, taken in a trial of the OX40 agonist ivuxolimab. The V call is TRBV7-9, the J call TRBJ2-1, with 12 nucleotides matching TRBD2. This chain's CDR3 is CASSRLAGENEQFF. CDR3 sequence (DNA): TGTGCCAGCAGCCGACTAGCGGGAGAGAATGAGCAGTTCTTC.